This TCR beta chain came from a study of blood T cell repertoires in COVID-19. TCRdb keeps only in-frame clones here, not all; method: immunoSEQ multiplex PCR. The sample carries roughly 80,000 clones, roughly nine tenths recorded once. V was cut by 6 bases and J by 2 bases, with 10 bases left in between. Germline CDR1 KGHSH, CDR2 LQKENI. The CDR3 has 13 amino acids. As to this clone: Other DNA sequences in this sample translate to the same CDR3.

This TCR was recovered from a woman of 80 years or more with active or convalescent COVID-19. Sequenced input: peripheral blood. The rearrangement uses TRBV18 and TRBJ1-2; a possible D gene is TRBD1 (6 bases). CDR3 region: CASSPDSNYGYTF. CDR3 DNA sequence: TGTGCCAGCTCCCCGGACAGCAACTATGGCTACACCTTC.